This record covers a single T cell receptor (beta chain). This record comes from a study of shared clonotypes between healthy human individuals. This CDR3 has 16 residues. Germline V gene sequence: CDR1 SGHDT, CDR2 YYEEEE. Trimming removed 3 bases at V and 2 bases at J, with 17 bases between. The data were produced by immunoSEQ multiplex PCR, yet TCRdb's version contains in-frame clones alone and is incomplete. The repertoire holds 2 million to 2.5 million clones, with 80% to 95% as singletons. The genes are TRBV5-6 and TRBJ1-2; a weak D match, TRBD1 (6 bases). The TCR was taken from a man aged 18 to 35 in good health. Some clones in this sample may be carry-over from other donors' samples. The sample consisted of naive CD4+ T cells from PBMCs. Subset indicated: CD45RA+ positively selected. The CDR3 protein is CASSSAPGHINYGYTF. The CDR3 nucleotides read TGTGCCAGCAGCTCGGCGCCGGGACACATAAACTATGGCTACACCTTC. Variable domain in full (rest from reference TRBV5-6 and TRBJ1-2): DAGVTQSPTHLIKTRGQQVTLRCSPKSGHDTVSWYQQALGQGPQFIFQYYEEEERQRGNFPDRFSGHQFPNYSSELNVNALLLGDSALYLCASSSAPGHINYGYTFGSGTRLTVV.